This T cell receptor beta chain was observed in a study of CD8 T cells in Susac syndrome. Study-wide points: The study admitted that it had a relatively small number of individuals in its TCR sequencing and HLA analysis.

A word on this clonotype: What it recognizes is unknown.

Stable or active relapsing-remitting multiple sclerosis, untreated and meeting revised McDonald criteria, defined the controls. Isolation of CD8+ and CD4+ T cells was performed negatively, whereas enrichment of TEMRA cells was done by FACS. When the RNA was reverse transcribed, random hexamers were used with an input of 0.5 to 1 ug. Amplification of TCR beta CDR3 across 54 Vbeta and 13 Jbeta was performed with immunoSEQ multiplex PCR. TCRdb re-analysed the immunoSEQ multiplex PCR reads in MiXCR, keeping a single row per CDR3 protein. The sample shows about 300,000 distinct CDR3 sequences, about 82% of them seen only once. With 5 bases removed from V and 0 bases from J, the gap between germline ends came to 23 bases. CDR1 and CDR2 from the germline V gene are MNHNS and SASEGT. This CDR3 comprises 18 residues.

This sequence joins TRBV6-1 and TRBJ2-7; tentatively, D is TRBD2 (5 bases). The sequencing sample was made of CD8+ T cells from PBMCs. The TCR was taken from a human donor with multiple sclerosis. The CDR3 loop reads CASSPCFLREGRSYEQYF. CDR3 DNA sequence: TGTGCCAGCAGTCCTTGTTTCCTGAGGGAAGGGCGCTCCTACGAGCAGTACTTC.